A selection of T cell receptor beta chains follows, all from one sample in a study of shared clonotypes between healthy human individuals. Here immunoSEQ multiplex PCR was the method, and the copy in TCRdb shows in-frame clones only, minus some. Of approximately 2.5 million clones detected, 85% to 95% appear once; the ten largest clones hold under 0.15%. Input material: naive CD4+ T cells sorted from blood. The receptor source for this set is a man aged 18 to 35 in good health. CDR3s include the opening cysteine and the closing phenylalanine or tryptophan. A D gene is named only where the DNA matches it firmly. Clone size appears in some rows only: once, few, many, or a class for an expanded clone.

DNA,CDR3,V,size,J,D
TGTGCCAGTCGGGGGGGGCAAGAGACCCAGTACTTC,CASRGGQETQYF,TRBV6-6,-,TRBJ2-5,TRBD2
TGCAGCGTTGCTTTTGCTAGGGGCGGGGAGACCCAGTACTTC,CSVAFARGGETQYF,TRBV29-1,once,TRBJ2-5,-
TGTGCCAGCTCACCACTTCCGGACAAGGGCTATGGCTACACCTTC,CASSPLPDKGYGYTF,TRBV18,-,TRBJ1-2,-
TGTGCCAGCAGTTACTTAGCTAGCGGGTACACAGATACGCAGTATTTT,CASSYLASGYTDTQYF,TRBV6-6,-,TRBJ2-3,TRBD2
TGTGCCAGCAGTAAAGGAGCCAGATTTTTCCCAGGGGAGCTGTTTTTT,CASSKGARFFPGELFF,TRBV5-6,-,TRBJ2-2,-
TGTGCCAGCAGCTTAGCAGGTCAGGGGCTGACTGAAGCTTTCTTT,CASSLAGQGLTEAFF,TRBV7-8,-,TRBJ1-1,-
TGTGCCAGCAGCAAAGGGGGACAGGGAGTCCAAGAGACCCAGTACTTC,CASSKGGQGVQETQYF,TRBV5-4,-,TRBJ2-5,TRBD1
TGTGCCAGCAGCTTAGGAGAATACGGGCAGTACTTC,CASSLGEYGQYF,TRBV7-9,-,TRBJ2-7,-
TGTGCCAGTGCACAGGGGCCGCACTTCCACTTT,CASAQGPHFHF,TRBV19,once,TRBJ1-6,TRBD1
TGTGCCAGCATCGGGGTCAATGAGCAGTTCTTC,CASIGVNEQFF,TRBV6-1,-,TRBJ2-1,-
TGTGCCAGCTCCCAGGACCGGCCGGGACTCCCCGCAGATACGCAGTATTTT,CASSQDRPGLPADTQYF,TRBV18,-,TRBJ2-3,-
TGCGCCAGCAGCCAAGATGCTAGCGGGACTAGCACAGATACGCAGTATTTT,CASSQDASGTSTDTQYF,TRBV4-1,once,TRBJ2-3,TRBD2
TGTGCCAGCAGCTTGGCCGAAGTTTCACCCCTCCACTTT,CASSLAEVSPLHF,TRBV5-4,-,TRBJ1-6,-
TGTGCCAGTAGTAAGACGGCAGGTTCCTACGAGCAGTACTTC,CASSKTAGSYEQYF,TRBV19,-,TRBJ2-7,-
TGTGCCAGCTCAGAAACAGGGGGCACCGGGGAGCTGTTTTTT,CASSETGGTGELFF,TRBV18,-,TRBJ2-2,TRBD1
TGTGCCAGTACCCCACACGACAGGGGGGGCAATCAGCCCCAGCATTTT,CASTPHDRGGNQPQHF,TRBV19,-,TRBJ1-5,TRBD1
TGTGCCAGCAGCTTAAGAACAGGGAACGCAGATACGCAGTATTTT,CASSLRTGNADTQYF,TRBV7-9,-,TRBJ2-3,-
TGTGCCAGCAGCTTAGGGCCCCCGCCGAGAGGCGGGAGTTACTACGAGCAGTACTTC,CASSLGPPPRGGSYYEQYF,TRBV7-2,-,TRBJ2-7,TRBD2
TGTGCCTGGAGTGTAGGAGGGAAGGACCAGTACTTC,CAWSVGGKDQYF,TRBV30,-,TRBJ2-5,-
TGTGCCAGCTCACGGGAGACTAACTATGGCTACACCTTC,CASSRETNYGYTF,TRBV18,-,TRBJ1-2,-
TGCGCCAGCAGTGAAAGCGGGAGGGCCTTGGTCGAGCAGTACTTC,CASSESGRALVEQYF,TRBV10-1,once,TRBJ2-7,TRBD2
TGTGCCAGCAGCTCGGACCAGGGAGCCGAGCAGTACTTC,CASSSDQGAEQYF,TRBV11-2,-,TRBJ2-7,-
TGTGCCAGCAGCTGGAAGACAGGGGTCTCCTACGAGCAGTACTTC,CASSWKTGVSYEQYF,TRBV5-5,-,TRBJ2-7,TRBD1
TGTGCCAGCAGCTTAGCGTCCGAGGCTAACTATGGCTACACCTTC,CASSLASEANYGYTF,TRBV7-8,-,TRBJ1-2,-
TGTGCCAGCAGCCCCGACAGGGTAGCAGATACGCAGTATTTT,CASSPDRVADTQYF,TRBV5-4,-,TRBJ2-3,TRBD1
TGTGCCAGAGTGACTAGTGGTTCCCACAATGAGCAGTTCTTC,CARVTSGSHNEQFF,TRBV14,few,TRBJ2-1,-
TGTGCCTGGAGTTCCCCGGGTGGACAGTTCTATGGCTACACCTTC,CAWSSPGGQFYGYTF,TRBV30,-,TRBJ1-2,-
TGCGCCAGCAGCCCCTCGACTAGCGGGAGGTCGGAGACCCAGTACTTC,CASSPSTSGRSETQYF,TRBV5-1,-,TRBJ2-5,TRBD2
TGCAGCGTTGCCGCCGGGGCGAAGGAGACCCAGTACTTC,CSVAAGAKETQYF,TRBV29-1,-,TRBJ2-5,-
TGTGCCAGTAGTGTCGCCCGGGACAGAGGACTTGTATTC,CASSVARDRGLVF,TRBV19,-,TRBJ2-7,TRBD1
TGTGCCAGCAGTTTGACGCTCGGTGAGCAGTTCTTC,CASSLTLGEQFF,TRBV28,once,TRBJ2-1,-
TGTGCCAGCAGCAAAGTGCTGGGACAGGGGAAAGGGCGCTATGGCTACACCTTC,CASSKVLGQGKGRYGYTF,TRBV21-1,few,TRBJ1-2,-
TGTGCCAGCACAGCGGGAGTCTACAATGAGCAGTTCTTC,CASTAGVYNEQFF,TRBV6-1,once,TRBJ2-1,TRBD2
TGCGCCAGCAGTGAGTCGACGGTGGGAAACACCATATATTTT,CASSESTVGNTIYF,TRBV10-1,-,TRBJ1-3,-
TGTGCCAGCAGCTTTTTCTCCGAGCAGTACTTC,CASSFFSEQYF,TRBV7-2,-,TRBJ2-7,-
TGTGCCAGCTCACCAAGGACAACGGGAGGGAGCACAGATACGCAGTATTTT,CASSPRTTGGSTDTQYF,TRBV18,-,TRBJ2-3,TRBD2
TGTGCCAGCAGTGCGCAGGGGGGCTATGGCTACACCTTC,CASSAQGGYGYTF,TRBV6-4,-,TRBJ1-2,TRBD1
TGTGCCAGCTCGGGACTTTTCCTCCCTAGTGAGCAGTTCTTC,CASSGLFLPSEQFF,TRBV5-6,-,TRBJ2-1,-
TGTGCCAGCAGTCCTGGACTAGCCCGGGAGCAGTACTTC,CASSPGLAREQYF,TRBV6-5,-,TRBJ2-7,TRBD2
TGTGCCAGCAGCCAAGTGAGGGACGGGAATTCACCCCTCCACTTT,CASSQVRDGNSPLHF,TRBV4-2,few,TRBJ1-6,-
TGCAGCGTCCAGGGCGGCAATGAGCAGTTCTTC,CSVQGGNEQFF,TRBV29-1,-,TRBJ2-1,-
TGTGCCAGCAGCACTAACCCCGAGGGGGCGGGCGGCTACACCTTC,CASSTNPEGAGGYTF,TRBV5-4,-,TRBJ1-2,TRBD1
TGCGCCAGCAGTCCGACTATCCCCGGGGAGCTGTTTTTT,CASSPTIPGELFF,TRBV4-3,-,TRBJ2-2,-
TGTGCCAGCAGCGTAGCTACGGACAGGGGATACTACGAGCAGTACTTC,CASSVATDRGYYEQYF,TRBV9,-,TRBJ2-7,TRBD1
TGTGCCAGCATGATATTAAATAGCAATCAGCCCCAGCATTTT,CASMILNSNQPQHF,TRBV28,once,TRBJ1-5,-
TGTGCCAGCAGCTTAGGCCGTATTCTAGCGGGGAATGAGCAGTTCTTC,CASSLGRILAGNEQFF,TRBV7-2,-,TRBJ2-1,TRBD2
TGTGCCAGCAGTGAGGACATCCCACTTAACTATGGCTACACCTTC,CASSEDIPLNYGYTF,TRBV2,-,TRBJ1-2,-
TGTGCCAGCAGGGCAGGGGGTCTCTATGAGCAGTTCTTC,CASRAGGLYEQFF,TRBV27,-,TRBJ2-1,TRBD1